This T cell receptor (beta chain) emerged from a study of blood T cell repertoires in COVID-19. On this clone itself: Mismatch with germline at one junction end may stem from a read error.

The protocol was immunoSEQ multiplex PCR, while the TCRdb copy is restricted to in-frame clones and leaves out a portion. The sample holds 70,000 or so clones, around 86% seen once. Patients in Seattle were enrolled during active infection, then followed longitudinally. The CDR3 is 14 amino acids. CDR1 and CDR2 (germline): LNHDA, SQIVND (reference sequence). The sequence came from a man aged 35 to 55 with COVID-19, enrolled during active disease. The genes are TRBV19 and TRBJ2-3, with 9 bases identical to TRBD2. The specimen was peripheral blood. CDR3: CARSSGGLSDTQYF. CDR3 nucleotides: TGTGCCAGAAGTAGCGGGGGTTTATCAGATACGCAGTATTTT.